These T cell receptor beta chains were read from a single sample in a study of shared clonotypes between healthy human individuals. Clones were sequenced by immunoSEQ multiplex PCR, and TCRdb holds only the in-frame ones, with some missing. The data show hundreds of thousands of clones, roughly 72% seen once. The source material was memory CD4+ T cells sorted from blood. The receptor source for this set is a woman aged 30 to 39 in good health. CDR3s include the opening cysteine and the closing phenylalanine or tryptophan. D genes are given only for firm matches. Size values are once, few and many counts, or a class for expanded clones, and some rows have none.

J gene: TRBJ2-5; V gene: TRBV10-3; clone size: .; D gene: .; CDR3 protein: CAISRGVQETQYF
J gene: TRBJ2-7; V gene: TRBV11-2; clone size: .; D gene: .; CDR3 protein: CASSFVKGRTYEQYF
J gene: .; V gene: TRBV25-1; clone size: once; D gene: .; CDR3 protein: CASRDTAYEQYF
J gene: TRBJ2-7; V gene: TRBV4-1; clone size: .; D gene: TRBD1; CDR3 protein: CASSRPGQGTDEQYF
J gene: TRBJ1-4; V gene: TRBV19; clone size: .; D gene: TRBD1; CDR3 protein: CASRQGNEKLFF
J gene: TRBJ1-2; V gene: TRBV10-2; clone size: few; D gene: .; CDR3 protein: CASSARTNYGYTF
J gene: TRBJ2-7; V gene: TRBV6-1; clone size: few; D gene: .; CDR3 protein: CASTRQAAYEQYF
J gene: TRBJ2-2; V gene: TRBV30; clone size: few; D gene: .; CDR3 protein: CAWKVLGDTGELFF
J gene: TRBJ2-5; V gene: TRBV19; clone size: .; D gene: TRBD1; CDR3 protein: CASSMTGGETQYF
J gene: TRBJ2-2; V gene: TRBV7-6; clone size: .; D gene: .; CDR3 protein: CASSRSRELFF
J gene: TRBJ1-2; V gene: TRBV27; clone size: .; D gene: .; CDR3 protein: CASSLGRNFDGYTF
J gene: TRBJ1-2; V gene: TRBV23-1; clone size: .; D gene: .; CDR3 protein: CASSQSVQGMGYGYTF
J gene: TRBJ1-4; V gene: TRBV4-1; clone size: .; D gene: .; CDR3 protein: CASSPRSGVTNEKLFF
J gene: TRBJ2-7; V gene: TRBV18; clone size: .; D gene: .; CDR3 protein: CASSPEGEQYF
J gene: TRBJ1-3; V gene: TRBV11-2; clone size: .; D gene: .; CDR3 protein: CASSLVDPLLRNTIYF
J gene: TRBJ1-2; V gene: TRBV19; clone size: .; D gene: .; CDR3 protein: CAPVWGNGYTF
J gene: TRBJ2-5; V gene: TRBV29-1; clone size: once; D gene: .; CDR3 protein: CSIQAGQETQYF
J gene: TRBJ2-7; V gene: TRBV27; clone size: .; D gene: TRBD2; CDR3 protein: CASSSTRLAGALSYEQYF
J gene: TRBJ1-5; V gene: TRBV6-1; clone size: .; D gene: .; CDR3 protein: CASDWGNQPQHF
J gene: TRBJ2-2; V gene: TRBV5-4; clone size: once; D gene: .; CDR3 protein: CASSLEAVNTGELFF
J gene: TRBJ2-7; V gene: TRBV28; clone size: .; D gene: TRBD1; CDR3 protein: CASSEDRSTRQYF
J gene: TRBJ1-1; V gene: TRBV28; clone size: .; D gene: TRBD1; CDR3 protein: CASSLHQGEASEAFF
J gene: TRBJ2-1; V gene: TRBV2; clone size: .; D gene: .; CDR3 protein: CASTLGGGISYNEQFF
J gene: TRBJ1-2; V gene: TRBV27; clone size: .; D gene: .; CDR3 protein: CASSMQGLAGYTF
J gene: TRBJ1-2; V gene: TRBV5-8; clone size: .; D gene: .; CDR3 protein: CASSFGRSNYGYTF
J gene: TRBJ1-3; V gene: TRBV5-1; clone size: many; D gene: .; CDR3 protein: CASSFDTRSGNTIYF
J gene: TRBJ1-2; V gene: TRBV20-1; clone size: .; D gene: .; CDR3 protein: CSATGMGGYTF
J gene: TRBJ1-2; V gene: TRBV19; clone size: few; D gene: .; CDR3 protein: CASSIGINYGYTF
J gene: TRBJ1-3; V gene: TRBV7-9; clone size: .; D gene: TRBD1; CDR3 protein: CASSSTGGLDTIYF
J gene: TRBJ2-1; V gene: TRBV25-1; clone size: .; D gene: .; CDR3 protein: CASREGMPTGNEQFF
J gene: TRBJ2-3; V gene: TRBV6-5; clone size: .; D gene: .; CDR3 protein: CAIRGPNTDTQYF
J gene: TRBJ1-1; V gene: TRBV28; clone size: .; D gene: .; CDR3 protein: CASSLGTFGREAFF
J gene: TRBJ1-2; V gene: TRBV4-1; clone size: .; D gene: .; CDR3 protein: CASSQQPTQGSNYGYTF
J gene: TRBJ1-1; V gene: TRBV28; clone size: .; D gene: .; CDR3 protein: CASRAHRVRATEAFF
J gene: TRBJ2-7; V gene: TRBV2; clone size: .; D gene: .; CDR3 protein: CASTPSYEQYF
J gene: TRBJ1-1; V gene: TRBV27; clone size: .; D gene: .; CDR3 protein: CASSFSLMNTEAFF
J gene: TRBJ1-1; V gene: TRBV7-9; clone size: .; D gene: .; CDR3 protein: CASSLGPGEAFF
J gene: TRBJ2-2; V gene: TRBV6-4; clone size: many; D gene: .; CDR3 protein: CASSVSGDLNTGELFF
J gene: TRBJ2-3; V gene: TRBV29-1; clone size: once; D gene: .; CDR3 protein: CSVVTAPMSTDTQYF
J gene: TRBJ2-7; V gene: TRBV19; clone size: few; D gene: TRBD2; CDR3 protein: CASSREGPPYEQYF